Listed below are T cell receptor beta chains from one sample, sequenced in a study of early T cells in non-severe SARS-CoV-2 infection. TCRdb re-derived calls from the 5' RACE reads in MiXCR, one entry per CDR3 protein. The sample has 75,000 to 80,000 distinct CDR3 sequences, more than 9% seen once; the top ten hold about 4.8%. Sample: whole blood. Receptor source: an adult who was a healthcare worker with PCR-confirmed SARS-CoV-2 infection or an uninfected control (not recorded which). The CDR3 runs from the conserved cysteine through the conserved F or W. Each record gives: J gene, V gene, D gene, clone size, CDR3 protein, CDR3 DNA. D genes are given only for firm matches. Size is omitted from some rows. Given values are once, few, many or a class for expanded clones.

J gene: TRBJ2-2; V gene: TRBV7-3; D gene: TRBD2; clone size: NA; CDR3 protein: CASSATSGTTFNTGELFF; CDR3 DNA: TGTGCCAGCAGCGCGACTAGCGGGACTACTTTCAACACCGGGGAGCTGTTTTTT
J gene: TRBJ2-5; V gene: TRBV19; D gene: TRBD1; clone size: many; CDR3 protein: CASSDRAETQYF; CDR3 DNA: TGTGCCAGCAGCGACAGGGCGGAGACCCAGTACTTC
J gene: TRBJ1-5; V gene: TRBV19; D gene: TRBD1; clone size: NA; CDR3 protein: CASSMGTGNSNQPQHF; CDR3 DNA: TGTGCCAGTAGTATGGGGACAGGGAATAGCAATCAGCCCCAGCATTTT
J gene: TRBJ2-1; V gene: TRBV7-6; D gene: TRBD1; clone size: NA; CDR3 protein: CASSARTGIEQFF; CDR3 DNA: TGTGCCAGCAGCGCCCGGACAGGCATCGAGCAGTTCTTC
J gene: TRBJ2-1; V gene: TRBV5-6; D gene: TRBD2; clone size: many; CDR3 protein: CASSLVASGRSNEQFF; CDR3 DNA: TGTGCCAGCAGCTTGGTGGCTAGCGGGAGGAGTAATGAGCAGTTCTTC
J gene: TRBJ2-7; V gene: TRBV7-3; D gene: TRBD2; clone size: few; CDR3 protein: CATPSSEGGRASCEQYF; CDR3 DNA: TGTGCCACTCCCTCGAGCGAGGGCGGGAGGGCCAGTTGCGAGCAGTACTTC
J gene: TRBJ1-1; V gene: TRBV6-1; D gene: NA; clone size: many; CDR3 protein: CASSPQGFRGTEAFF; CDR3 DNA: TGTGCCAGCAGTCCACAGGGTTTTCGAGGCACTGAAGCTTTCTTT
J gene: TRBJ1-1; V gene: TRBV28; D gene: NA; clone size: NA; CDR3 protein: CASKTGQLTEAFF; CDR3 DNA: TGTGCCAGCAAAACCGGACAGCTGACTGAAGCTTTCTTT
J gene: TRBJ1-1; V gene: TRBV6-6; D gene: NA; clone size: NA; CDR3 protein: CASGFFVNTEAFF; CDR3 DNA: TGTGCCAGCGGGTTTTTTGTGAACACTGAAGCTTTCTTT
J gene: TRBJ1-2; V gene: TRBV20-1; D gene: NA; clone size: NA; CDR3 protein: CSARSIEYTF; CDR3 DNA: TGCAGTGCTAGATCGATCGAGTACACCTTC
J gene: TRBJ1-1; V gene: TRBV5-1; D gene: NA; clone size: many; CDR3 protein: CASSLGTGRLDTEAFF; CDR3 DNA: TGCGCCAGCAGCTTGGGAACAGGGCGATTGGACACTGAAGCTTTCTTT
J gene: TRBJ1-6; V gene: TRBV27; D gene: NA; clone size: many; CDR3 protein: CASSFQDSPLHF; CDR3 DNA: TGTGCCAGCAGCTTCCAGGATTCACCCCTCCACTTT
J gene: TRBJ2-7; V gene: TRBV4-2; D gene: TRBD2; clone size: many; CDR3 protein: CASSQGTSGFDEQYF; CDR3 DNA: TGTGCCAGCAGCCAAGGGACTAGCGGATTCGACGAGCAGTACTTC
J gene: TRBJ2-1; V gene: TRBV12-3/TRBV12-4; D gene: NA; clone size: few; CDR3 protein: CASSHPKGRFYNEQFF; CDR3 DNA: TGTGCCAGCAGTCACCCCAAGGGGAGATTCTACAATGAGCAGTTCTTC
J gene: TRBJ1-5; V gene: TRBV10-3; D gene: NA; clone size: many; CDR3 protein: CAISPTNQPQHF; CDR3 DNA: TGTGCCATCAGTCCAACAAATCAGCCCCAGCATTTT
J gene: TRBJ1-1; V gene: TRBV28; D gene: NA; clone size: NA; CDR3 protein: CASRLQGGTEAFF; CDR3 DNA: TGTGCCAGCAGGTTACAGGGTGGAACTGAAGCTTTCTTT
J gene: TRBJ1-1; V gene: TRBV7-9; D gene: TRBD1; clone size: NA; CDR3 protein: CASSMRDRGTEAFF; CDR3 DNA: TGTGCCAGCAGCATGAGAGACAGGGGCACTGAAGCTTTCTTT
J gene: TRBJ1-1; V gene: TRBV20-1; D gene: NA; clone size: NA; CDR3 protein: CSARGREHTEAFF; CDR3 DNA: TGCAGTGCTAGGGGCAGGGAACACACTGAAGCTTTCTTT
J gene: TRBJ2-7; V gene: TRBV27; D gene: TRBD1; clone size: many; CDR3 protein: CASRTQGAYEQYF; CDR3 DNA: TGTGCCAGCAGGACCCAGGGGGCCTACGAGCAGTACTTC
J gene: TRBJ2-3; V gene: TRBV5-1; D gene: NA; clone size: many; CDR3 protein: CASSLDRSNMDTQYF; CDR3 DNA: TGCGCCAGCAGCTTGGACAGGTCAAATATGGATACGCAGTATTTT
J gene: TRBJ2-7; V gene: TRBV5-1; D gene: NA; clone size: NA; CDR3 protein: CASSLEGSLPYEQYF; CDR3 DNA: TGCGCCAGCAGCTTGGAAGGATCCCTTCCCTACGAGCAGTACTTC
J gene: TRBJ1-5; V gene: TRBV5-1; D gene: TRBD1; clone size: many; CDR3 protein: CASSVGTGDSNQPQHF; CDR3 DNA: TGCGCCAGCAGCGTCGGGACAGGGGACTCGAATCAGCCCCAGCATTTT
J gene: TRBJ2-5; V gene: TRBV7-8; D gene: NA; clone size: many; CDR3 protein: CASSPSTVQETQYF; CDR3 DNA: TGTGCCAGCAGTCCAAGTACCGTCCAAGAGACCCAGTACTTC
J gene: TRBJ1-1; V gene: TRBV28; D gene: TRBD1; clone size: many; CDR3 protein: CASSKGQGVSAFF; CDR3 DNA: TGTGCCAGCAGTAAGGGACAGGGGGTATCGGCTTTCTTT
J gene: TRBJ2-1; V gene: TRBV7-6; D gene: TRBD1; clone size: few; CDR3 protein: CASSQRETGPNEQFF; CDR3 DNA: TGTGCCAGCAGCCAAAGGGAGACAGGGCCCAATGAGCAGTTCTTC
J gene: TRBJ1-1; V gene: TRBV12-3/TRBV12-4; D gene: NA; clone size: many; CDR3 protein: CASRTNHGKGEAFF; CDR3 DNA: TGTGCCAGCAGAACGAATCACGGGAAAGGTGAAGCTTTCTTT
J gene: TRBJ2-1; V gene: TRBV11-1; D gene: NA; clone size: NA; CDR3 protein: CASTVLGKEQFF; CDR3 DNA: TGTGCCAGCACCGTGCTGGGAAAGGAGCAGTTCTTC
J gene: TRBJ1-6; V gene: TRBV10-3; D gene: NA; clone size: many; CDR3 protein: CAISDPSRMGSPLHF; CDR3 DNA: TGTGCCATCAGTGACCCGAGTCGTATGGGTTCACCCCTCCACTTT
J gene: TRBJ2-2; V gene: TRBV10-3; D gene: TRBD2; clone size: few; CDR3 protein: CAISDYRTSGHSNTGELFF; CDR3 DNA: TGTGCCATCAGTGATTATCGGACTAGCGGGCACTCGAACACCGGGGAGCTGTTTTTT
J gene: TRBJ1-1; V gene: TRBV10-3; D gene: NA; clone size: many; CDR3 protein: CAISEVRPNTEAFF; CDR3 DNA: TGTGCCATCAGTGAGGTCAGACCGAACACTGAAGCTTTCTTT
J gene: TRBJ2-5; V gene: TRBV7-9; D gene: TRBD2; clone size: many; CDR3 protein: CASSFGLAGAETQYF; CDR3 DNA: TGTGCCAGCAGCTTTGGACTAGCGGGAGCGGAGACCCAGTACTTC
J gene: TRBJ2-1; V gene: TRBV28; D gene: TRBD1; clone size: many; CDR3 protein: CASSSGGREVLEQFF; CDR3 DNA: TGTGCCAGCAGTTCAGGGGGCAGGGAGGTTCTTGAGCAGTTCTTC
J gene: TRBJ2-1; V gene: TRBV6-6; D gene: NA; clone size: few; CDR3 protein: CASSNIDEQFF; CDR3 DNA: TGTGCCAGCAGTAACATAGATGAGCAGTTCTTC
J gene: TRBJ2-7; V gene: TRBV11-2; D gene: NA; clone size: few; CDR3 protein: CASSLFGSGATSYEQYF; CDR3 DNA: TGTGCCAGCAGCTTATTTGGATCCGGGGCGACATCCTACGAGCAGTACTTC
J gene: TRBJ2-7; V gene: TRBV19; D gene: NA; clone size: many; CDR3 protein: CASSIAQDRSHEQYF; CDR3 DNA: TGTGCCAGTAGTATAGCCCAGGATCGGTCCCACGAGCAGTACTTC
J gene: TRBJ2-1; V gene: TRBV11-3; D gene: NA; clone size: many; CDR3 protein: CASSANLAHEQFF; CDR3 DNA: TGTGCCAGCAGCGCAAACCTAGCCCATGAGCAGTTCTTC
J gene: TRBJ2-2; V gene: TRBV7-9; D gene: NA; clone size: few; CDR3 protein: CASSDGGPVSGELFF; CDR3 DNA: TGTGCCAGCTCCGATGGAGGGCCTGTTTCCGGGGAGCTGTTTTTT
J gene: TRBJ2-3; V gene: TRBV20-1; D gene: NA; clone size: NA; CDR3 protein: CSGSRPSTDTQYF; CDR3 DNA: TGCAGTGGGTCCCGCCCCAGCACAGATACGCAGTATTTT
J gene: TRBJ2-2; V gene: TRBV29-1; D gene: TRBD2; clone size: many; CDR3 protein: CSVSSGRFAGELFF; CDR3 DNA: TGCAGCGTTTCGAGCGGGAGATTCGCCGGGGAGCTGTTTTTT
J gene: TRBJ2-3; V gene: TRBV27; D gene: NA; clone size: many; CDR3 protein: CASRASGYPSSTDTQYF; CDR3 DNA: TGTGCCAGCAGAGCAAGCGGATATCCTTCTAGCACAGATACGCAGTATTTT
J gene: TRBJ1-4; V gene: TRBV20-1; D gene: TRBD1; clone size: many; CDR3 protein: CSGEGAEEKLFF; CDR3 DNA: TGCAGCGGGGAGGGGGCGGAGGAAAAACTGTTTTTT
J gene: TRBJ2-7; V gene: TRBV7-2; D gene: NA; clone size: many; CDR3 protein: CASSSRDGRVGEQYF; CDR3 DNA: TGTGCCAGCAGCTCCCGAGACGGACGGGTAGGCGAGCAGTACTTC
J gene: TRBJ2-3; V gene: TRBV10-3; D gene: NA; clone size: many; CDR3 protein: CAISDVDGTDTQYF; CDR3 DNA: TGTGCCATCAGTGACGTGGACGGCACAGATACGCAGTATTTT
J gene: TRBJ2-5; V gene: TRBV28; D gene: NA; clone size: NA; CDR3 protein: CASSFHYQETQYF; CDR3 DNA: TGTGCCAGCAGTTTCCACTACCAAGAGACCCAGTACTTC
J gene: TRBJ2-1; V gene: TRBV25-1; D gene: TRBD2; clone size: NA; CDR3 protein: CASSRLAHEQFF; CDR3 DNA: TGTGCCAGCAGTAGACTAGCGCATGAGCAGTTCTTC
J gene: TRBJ1-2; V gene: TRBV6-6; D gene: NA; clone size: many; CDR3 protein: CASTRSRAVVNYGYTF; CDR3 DNA: TGTGCCAGCACCAGATCGCGGGCAGTCGTTAACTATGGCTACACCTTC
J gene: TRBJ2-5; V gene: TRBV9; D gene: NA; clone size: NA; CDR3 protein: CASSVAGTPTETQYF; CDR3 DNA: TGTGCCAGCAGCGTAGCGGGGACACCCACCGAGACCCAGTACTTC
J gene: TRBJ2-1; V gene: TRBV5-5; D gene: NA; clone size: many; CDR3 protein: CASSLGGLTYNEQFF; CDR3 DNA: TGTGCCAGCAGCTTGGGGGGGCTGACCTACAATGAGCAGTTCTTC
J gene: TRBJ2-7; V gene: TRBV28; D gene: NA; clone size: once; CDR3 protein: CASTAETYYEQYF; CDR3 DNA: TGTGCCAGCACCGCGGAGACATACTACGAGCAGTACTTC
J gene: TRBJ1-1; V gene: TRBV30; D gene: NA; clone size: NA; CDR3 protein: CAWSVANTEAFF; CDR3 DNA: TGTGCCTGGAGTGTTGCGAACACTGAAGCTTTCTTT
J gene: TRBJ2-1; V gene: TRBV7-2; D gene: NA; clone size: many; CDR3 protein: CASIDFSYNEQFF; CDR3 DNA: TGTGCCAGCATAGACTTCTCCTACAATGAGCAGTTCTTC
J gene: TRBJ2-2; V gene: TRBV5-1; D gene: NA; clone size: many; CDR3 protein: CASSSRGGGGELFF; CDR3 DNA: TGCGCCAGCAGTTCCCGCGGAGGCGGCGGGGAGCTGTTTTTT
J gene: TRBJ1-3; V gene: TRBV28; D gene: NA; clone size: many; CDR3 protein: CASSFPQGRSGNTIYF; CDR3 DNA: TGTGCCAGCAGTTTCCCCCAGGGGCGATCTGGAAACACCATATATTTT
J gene: TRBJ2-2; V gene: TRBV2; D gene: NA; clone size: many; CDR3 protein: CASKGLTVTGELFF; CDR3 DNA: TGTGCCAGCAAGGGCTTAACCGTTACCGGGGAGCTGTTTTTT